The 12 T cell receptor beta chains below were found in one sample sequenced in a study of cytomegalovirus exposure and HLA in healthy donors (TCRdb year 2017). To prepare the library, the immunoSEQ multiplex PCR assay was applied. For the multiplex PCR, a mixture combining 60 forward primers for TCR Vbeta segments and 13 reverse primers for TCR Jbeta segments was used. The clones in this table, taken by TCRdb from immuneACCESS, are in-frame only. Not every clone is retained; where verified, under half of the shortfall comes from an unresolved V gene, and the cause of the rest is unknown. This sample comprises 120,000 or so clones, approximately 80% of them detected only once. The ten largest clonotypes hold roughly 2.2% of the sample. Sequencing was carried out using PBMCs. These receptors all stem from a woman between 35 and 50 years old in good health and CMV-seronegative.

This chain joins TRBV11-2 and TRBJ2-7, with a weak D call TRBD2 (6 bases). The CDR3 consists of 16 residues. Germline V gives CDR1 SGHAT, CDR2 FQNNGV. Trimming took 2 bases from V and 3 from J, leaving 17 bases between them. The CDR3: CASSLKDSGVYYEQYF. The CDR3 bases are TGTGCCAGCAGCTTAAAGGACTCGGGGGTATACTACGAGCAGTACTTC.

The rearrangement uses TRBV11-2 and TRBJ1-1, with D possibly matching TRBD1 (6 bases). V was clipped by 7 bases and J by 3 bases, with 9 bases between them. CDR3 length equals 12 residues. CDR1 and CDR2 from the germline V gene are SGHAT and FQNNGV. The CDR3 sequence is CASNKGDTEAFF. The CDR3 DNA sequence: TGTGCCAGCAACAAGGGGGACACTGAAGCTTTCTTT.

The chain has TRBV28 and TRBJ1-2, with D possibly being TRBD1 (5 bases). The CDR3 has 13 amino acids. Germline assignment: CDR1 MDHEN and CDR2 SYDVKM. V was clipped by 3 bases and J by 5 bases, with 10 bases between them. The DNA for the CDR3 is TGTGCCAGCAGTTTGGAACAGGAGTATGGCTACACCTTC. Its protein product is CASSLEQEYGYTF.

This clone was picked up a small number of times. The V call is TRBV15, the J call TRBJ2-3, with D possibly matching TRBD2 (5 bases). The V and J ends lost 5 bases and 7 bases respectively, with 19 bases between them. The CDR3 has 15 residues. The V gene's germline CDR1 is LNHNV and CDR2 YYDKDF (reference sequence). The CDR3 DNA sequence: TGTGCCACCAGCCCCGGGAAAGGGAAGCCTAATACGCAGTATTTT. Translating gives CATSPGKGKPNTQYF.

The chain recombines TRBV7-3 with TRBJ1-4; 8 bases are a match to TRBD1. With V trimmed by 1 base and J by 7 bases, 8 bases remained unmatched. Germline V lookup: CDR1 SGHTA, CDR2 FQGTGA. The CDR3 runs 16 residues. CDR3 sequence reads: CASSLILRQGFEKLFF. The CDR3 region has the DNA TGTGCCAGCAGCTTAATACTAAGACAGGGGTTTGAAAAACTGTTTTTT. Looking up the rest from reference TRBV7-3 and TRBJ1-4 gives the full variable domain: GAGVSQTPSNKVTEKGKYVELRCDPISGHTALYWYRQSLGQGPEFLIYFQGTGAADDSGLPNDRFFAVRPEGSVSTLKIQRTERGDSAVYLCASSLILRQGFEKLFFGSGTQLSVL.

This rearrangement joins TRBV18 to TRBJ1-1; 9 bases map to TRBD1. The CDR3 sequence is 15 residues long. Germline CDR1 KGHSH, CDR2 LQKENI. Trimming took 2 bases from V and 5 from J; bases not matched to a gene: 6. CDR3 bases: TGTGCCAGCTCACCAACGGACAGGGGAAAAACTGAAGCTTTCTTT. Its translation is CASSPTDRGKTEAFF.

This clone has more than one count but fewer than ten. The chain combines TRBV4-1 with TRBJ1-4, with no clear D. The length of the CDR3 is 16 residues. Germline CDR1 reads MGHRA; CDR2 reads YSYEKL. The V end was cut by 2 bases, the J end by 4 bases, with 14 bases between. The CDR3 DNA reads as TGCGCCAGCAGCCAATATCATGCAGTTGGTAATGAAAAACTGTTTTTT. As protein: CASSQYHAVGNEKLFF.

The genes are TRBV9 and TRBJ1-1; no reliable D call. Germline CDR1 SGDLS, CDR2 YYNGEE. Trimming took off 3 bases at V and 3 bases at J, with 9 bases between the two ends. The CDR3 is made up of 13 amino acids. The DNA of the CDR3 is TGTGCCAGCAGCGGGGGAGGGTACACTGAAGCTTTCTTT. It codes for CASSGGGYTEAFF.

V usage is TRBV30 and J usage is TRBJ1-1, with D maybe TRBD1 (5 bases). Per the germline V gene, CDR1 is GTSNPN and CDR2 is SVGIG (reference sequence). This CDR3 has 11 residues. Trimming removed 4 bases from V and 12 bases from J, with 15 bases in between. CDR3 sequence (DNA): TGTGCCTGGATGGCAGGGAAGAAAACTTTCTTT. Amino acid sequence: CAWMAGKKTFF.

The chain links TRBV5-1 to TRBJ2-4, with 8 bases that match TRBD1. The V gene end was trimmed by 4 bases and the J gene end by 5 bases; junction bases not matched to a gene: 5. CDR1 is SGHRS, CDR2 YFSETQ, per germline. The CDR3 is made up of 14 amino acids. Here the CDR3 reads CASSPGQGQNIQYF. For the CDR3, the DNA is TGCGCCAGCAGCCCCGGACAGGGCCAAAACATTCAGTACTTC.

The V gene is TRBV2, the J gene TRBJ2-4, with D perhaps TRBD1 (6 bases). Trimming pared 4 bases from V and 7 bases from J, leaving 17 bases between. This CDR3 has 15 amino acids. Germline V gene lookup returns CDR1 SNHLY and CDR2 FYNNEI. Here the CDR3 DNA reads TGTGCCAGCAGTGGGAAGCGGACAGTATTTAACATTCAGTACTTC. Its protein product is CASSGKRTVFNIQYF. Supplemented by reference TRBV2 and TRBJ2-4, the full variable domain reads EPEVTQTPSHQVTQMGQEVILRCVPISNHLYFYWYRQILGQKVEFLVSFYNNEISEKSEIFDDQFSVERPDGSNFTLKIRSTKLEDSAMYFCASSGKRTVFNIQYFGAGTRLSVL.

The rearrangement joins TRBV18 to TRBJ2-1, with TRBD2 matching 14 bases. The CDR3 is 17 residues long. Germline CDR1 reads KGHSH; CDR2 reads LQKENI. The J segment lost 5 bases and the V segment lost 8 bases, leaving 11 bases of the junction unmatched. CDR3 protein: CASTPGLAGVGHNEQFF. Written as DNA, the CDR3 is TGTGCCAGCACGCCGGGACTAGCGGGAGTAGGCCACAATGAGCAGTTCTTC.